The 14 T cell receptor beta chains in this list originate from one sample, sequenced in a study of long-term antiretroviral therapy in people with HIV. The assay, immunoSEQ v3.0, was run at survey level. Only in-frame clones appear in the TCRdb table, and some are missing; sequencing was by immunoSEQ multiplex PCR. The sample shows around 30,000 clones, around 85% of them seen only once. The sequencing used unsorted PBMCs, collected 3 years after starting antiretroviral therapy. These receptors all stem from a man in his forties with HIV.

The chain carries TRBV6-5 and TRBJ2-2; D is perhaps TRBD1 (6 bases). The CDR3 runs 13 residues. Germline V CDR1 and CDR2: MNHEY, SVGAGI. Trimming removed 6 bases from V and 1 base from J, with 6 bases in between. CDR3 nucleotides: TGTGCCAGCAGACAGGGGAACACCGGGGAGCTGTTTTTT. Translating gives CASRQGNTGELFF.

The CDR3 region is CASSQGGVNYGYTF. CDR3 nucleotide sequence: TGTGCCAGCAGCCAGGGTGGAGTCAACTATGGCTACACCTTC. The V and J genes are TRBV14 and TRBJ1-2; D unresolved. This CDR3 has 14 amino acids. The V end was cut by 3 bases, the J end by 2 bases, with 10 bases between. CDR1 is SGHDN, CDR2 FVKESK, per germline.

This clone was seen once. The J gene is TRBJ1-1, the V gene TRBV7-2; 9 bases line up with TRBD1. With V trimmed by 4 bases and J by 7 bases, 10 bases remained unmatched. CDR1 SGHTA and CDR2 FQGNSA come from the germline V gene. CDR3 length: 15 residues. The CDR3 loop is CASSWTTGGRREAFF. As DNA, the CDR3 is TGTGCCAGCAGCTGGACTACAGGGGGCAGGCGTGAAGCTTTCTTT.

This chain uses TRBV10-3 with TRBJ1-1; no clear D gene. V was trimmed by 0 bases and J by 0 bases, leaving 8 bases between them. Germline V CDR1 and CDR2: ENHRY, SYGVKD. This CDR3 spans 15 amino acids. The DNA for the CDR3 is TGTGCCATCAGTGAGTCAGGCGGGTTGAACACTGAAGCTTTCTTT. This sequence encodes CAISESGGLNTEAFF.

J is TRBJ2-3 and V is TRBV9; D unresolved. The length of the CDR3 is 14 residues. Per the germline V gene, CDR1 is SGDLS and CDR2 is YYNGEE. V was cut by 3 bases and J by 0 bases, with 8 bases left in between. CDR3 loop: CASSEPSSTDTQYF. The CDR3 DNA is TGTGCCAGCAGCGAGCCATCTAGCACAGATACGCAGTATTTT.

The rearrangement links TRBV29-1 to TRBJ2-1; either TRBD1 or TRBD2 may fit D (5 bases each). Germline CDR1 is SQVTM and CDR2 is ANQGSEA. Trimming removed 4 bases from V and 6 bases from J, with 7 bases in between. This CDR3 comprises 11 residues. CDR3 sequence reads: CSVAGRNEQFF. CDR3 DNA sequence: TGCAGCGTTGCGGGGCGCAATGAGCAGTTCTTC.

V and J are TRBV9 and TRBJ2-7; 7 bases are shared with TRBD2. The V gene end was trimmed by 0 bases and the J gene end by 5 bases; junction bases not matched to a gene: 8. The CDR3 runs to 15 residues. CDR1 is SGDLS and CDR2 is YYNGEE in the germline V gene. In nucleotides, the CDR3 is TGTGCCAGCAGCGTAGGAGGCGGGAGTCTGGACGAGCAGTACTTC. Translating it yields CASSVGGGSLDEQYF.

This chain joins TRBV27 and TRBJ1-2; perhaps TRBD1 as D (6 bases). The CDR3 consists of 14 residues. V gave up 2 bases and J gave up 8 bases, with 15 bases separating them. The germline V gene encodes CDR1 MNHEY and CDR2 SMNVEV (reference sequence). The CDR3 here is CASSLVGGGKGYTF. The CDR3 DNA reads TGTGCCAGCAGTTTAGTTGGCGGGGGCAAGGGCTACACCTTC.

CDR3 nucleotides: TGTGCCAGCAGTTACTCGTCGGCAGGCAATCAGCCCCAGCATTTT. It encodes CASSYSSAGNQPQHF. The V call is TRBV6-5, the J call TRBJ1-5, with D hard to call. Germline loops: CDR1 MNHEY, CDR2 SVGAGI. The V gene lost 0 bases and the J gene lost 2 bases, with 8 bases spanning the gap. The length of the CDR3 is 15 residues.

The chain has TRBV5-6 and TRBJ2-1, with D tentatively TRBD2 (5 bases). Germline assignment: CDR1 SGHDT and CDR2 YYEEEE. The CDR3 consists of 12 residues. Trimming cost V 4 bases and J 9 bases, with 11 bases left between them. Here the CDR3 DNA reads TGTGCCAGCAGCCGACAAGGAGGTGAGCAGTTCTTC. It translates to CASSRQGGEQFF.

The chain joins TRBV7-8 to TRBJ1-4, with D perhaps TRBD1 (5 bases). CDR3 length equals 17 residues. CDR1 SGHVS and CDR2 FQNEAQ come from the germline V gene. V lost 3 bases, J lost 4 bases, and 18 bases lay in between. CDR3 sequence reads: CASSLTPYRSGNEKLFF. In DNA, the CDR3 is TGTGCCAGCAGCTTGACCCCTTACAGGTCCGGTAATGAAAAACTGTTTTTT.

This clone was recorded once. The rearrangement links TRBV15 to TRBJ1-2; 7 bases align to TRBD1. The CDR3 covers 15 residues. Trimming at V came to 0 bases and at J to 3 bases, leaving 4 bases not matched to a gene. Germline V gene data show CDR1 as LNHNV and CDR2 as YYDKDF (reference sequence). CDR3 in amino acids: CATSREQGFDYGYTF. For the CDR3, the DNA is TGTGCCACCAGCAGAGAACAGGGGTTCGACTATGGCTACACCTTC.

This rearrangement joins TRBV5-6 to TRBJ1-2; tentatively, D is TRBD1 (6 bases). The CDR3 consists of 15 residues. V shed 0 bases and J shed 2 bases, with 11 bases lying between them. Germline CDR1 and CDR2: SGHDT and YYEEEE. For the CDR3, the DNA is TGTGCCAGCAGCTTGGGAGGACAGACCAACTATGGCTACACCTTC. Its translation: CASSLGGQTNYGYTF.

The rearrangement joins TRBV10-2 to TRBJ1-1, with D uncertain. Germline-derived CDR1 and CDR2 are WSHSY and SAAADI. The CDR3 extends over 12 amino acids. The V end lost 4 bases, the J end lost 2 bases, and 5 bases lay between the germline ends. DNA of the CDR3: TGCGCCAGCAGTGGGGTCAACACTGAAGCTTTCTTT. It specifies CASSGVNTEAFF.